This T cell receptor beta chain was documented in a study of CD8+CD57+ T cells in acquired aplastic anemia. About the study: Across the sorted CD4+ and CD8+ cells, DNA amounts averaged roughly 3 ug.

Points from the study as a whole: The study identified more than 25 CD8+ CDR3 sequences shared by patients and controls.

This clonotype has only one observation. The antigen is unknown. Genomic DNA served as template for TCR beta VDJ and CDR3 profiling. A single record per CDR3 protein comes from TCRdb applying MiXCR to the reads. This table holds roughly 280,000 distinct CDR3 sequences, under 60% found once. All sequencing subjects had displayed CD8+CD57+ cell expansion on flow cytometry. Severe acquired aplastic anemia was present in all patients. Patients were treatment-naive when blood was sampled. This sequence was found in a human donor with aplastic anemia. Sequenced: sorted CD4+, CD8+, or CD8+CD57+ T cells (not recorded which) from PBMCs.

DNA of the CDR3: TGCGCCTCAAGGACAGCTGGCTACACCTTC. This encodes CASRTAGYTF. The V call is TRBV5-1, the J call TRBJ1-2; D may be TRBD1 (6 bases). Germline lookup yields CDR1 SGHRS and CDR2 YFSETQ. The CDR3 loop spans 10 amino acids. V was trimmed by 10 bases and J by 7 bases, leaving 11 bases between them.